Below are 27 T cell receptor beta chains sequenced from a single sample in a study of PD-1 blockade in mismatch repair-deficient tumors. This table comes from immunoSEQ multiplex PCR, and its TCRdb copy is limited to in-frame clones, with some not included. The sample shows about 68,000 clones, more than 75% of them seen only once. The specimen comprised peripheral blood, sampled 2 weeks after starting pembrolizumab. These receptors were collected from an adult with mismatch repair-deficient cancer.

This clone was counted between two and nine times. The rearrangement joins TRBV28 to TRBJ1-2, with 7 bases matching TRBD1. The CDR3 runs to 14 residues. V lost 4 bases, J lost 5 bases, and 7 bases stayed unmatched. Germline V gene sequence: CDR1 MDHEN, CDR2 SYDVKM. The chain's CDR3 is CASSSSDRMYGYTF. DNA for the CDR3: TGTGCCAGCAGTTCGTCGGACAGGATGTATGGCTACACCTTC.

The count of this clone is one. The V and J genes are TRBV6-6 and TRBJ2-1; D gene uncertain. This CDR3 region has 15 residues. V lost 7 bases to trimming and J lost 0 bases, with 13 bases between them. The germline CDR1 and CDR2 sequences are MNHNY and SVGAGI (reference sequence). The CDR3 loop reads CASIFTRSSYNEQFF. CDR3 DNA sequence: TGTGCCAGCATTTTTACTCGTAGCTCCTACAATGAGCAGTTCTTC.

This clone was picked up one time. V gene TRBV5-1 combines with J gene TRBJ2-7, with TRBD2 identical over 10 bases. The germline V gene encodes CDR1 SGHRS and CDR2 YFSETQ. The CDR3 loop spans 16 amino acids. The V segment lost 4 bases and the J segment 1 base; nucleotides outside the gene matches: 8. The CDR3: CASSPSSGGASYEQYF. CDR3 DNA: TGCGCCAGCAGCCCGTCTAGCGGGGGAGCATCCTACGAGCAGTACTTC.

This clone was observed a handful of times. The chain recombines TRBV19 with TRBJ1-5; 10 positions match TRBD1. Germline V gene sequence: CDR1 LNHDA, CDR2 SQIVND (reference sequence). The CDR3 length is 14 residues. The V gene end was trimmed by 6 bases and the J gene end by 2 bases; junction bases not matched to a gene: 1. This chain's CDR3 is CASRGTGGNQPQHF. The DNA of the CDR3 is TGTGCCAGTAGGGGGACAGGGGGCAATCAGCCCCAGCATTTT.

The CDR3 nucleotides are TGCGCCAGCAGCCAAACCCTGACAGGGACTGGAAACACCATATATTTT. As protein: CASSQTLTGTGNTIYF. V and J are TRBV4-3 and TRBJ1-3; 7 bases are shared with TRBD1. After removal of 2 bases from V and 2 bases from J, the junction contained 6 bases not matched to a gene. This CDR3 is built from 16 residues. Germline lookup yields CDR1 LGHNA and CDR2 YSLEER.

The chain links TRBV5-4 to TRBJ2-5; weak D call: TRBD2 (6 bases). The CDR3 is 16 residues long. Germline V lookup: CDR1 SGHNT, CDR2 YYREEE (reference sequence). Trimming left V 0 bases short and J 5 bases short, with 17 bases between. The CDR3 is CASSLERTGVGETQYF. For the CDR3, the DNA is TGTGCCAGCAGCTTGGAAAGGACGGGAGTCGGGGAGACCCAGTACTTC.

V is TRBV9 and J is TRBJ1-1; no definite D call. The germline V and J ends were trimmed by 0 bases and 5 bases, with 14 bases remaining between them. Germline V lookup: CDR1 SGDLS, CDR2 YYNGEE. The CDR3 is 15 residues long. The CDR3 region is CASSVGISKITEAFF. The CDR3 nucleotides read TGTGCCAGCAGCGTAGGGATCAGTAAGATTACTGAAGCTTTCTTT.

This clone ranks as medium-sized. The CDR3 sequence: CASSSPGLVNNEQFF. In nucleotides, the CDR3 is TGTGCCAGCAGTTCCCCGGGACTAGTTAACAATGAGCAGTTCTTC. J is TRBJ2-1 and V is TRBV27; 8 bases agree with TRBD2. Trimming took 4 bases from V and 5 from J; bases not matched to a gene: 7. Germline CDR1 is MNHEY and CDR2 is SMNVEV (reference sequence). The CDR3 sequence is 15 residues long.

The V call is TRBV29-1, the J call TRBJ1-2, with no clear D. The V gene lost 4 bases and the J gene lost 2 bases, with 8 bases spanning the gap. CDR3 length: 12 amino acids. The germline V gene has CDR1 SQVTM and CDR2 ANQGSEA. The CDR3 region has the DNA TGCAGCGTTGTAGAACACAACTATGGCTACACCTTC. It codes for CSVVEHNYGYTF.

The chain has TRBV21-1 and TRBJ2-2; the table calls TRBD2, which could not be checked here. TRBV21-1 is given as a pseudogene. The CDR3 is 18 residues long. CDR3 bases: TGTGCCAGCAGCAGGAACTCGCCAACTAGCGAGTACACCGGGGAGCTGTTTTTT. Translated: CASSRNSPTSEYTGELFF.

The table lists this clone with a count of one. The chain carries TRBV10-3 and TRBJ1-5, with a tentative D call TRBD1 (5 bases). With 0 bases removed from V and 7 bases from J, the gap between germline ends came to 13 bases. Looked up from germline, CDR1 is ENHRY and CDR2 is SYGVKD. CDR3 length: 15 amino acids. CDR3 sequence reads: CAISESRGSGQPQHF. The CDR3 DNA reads TGTGCCATCAGTGAGTCTAGGGGCAGTGGACAGCCCCAGCATTTT.

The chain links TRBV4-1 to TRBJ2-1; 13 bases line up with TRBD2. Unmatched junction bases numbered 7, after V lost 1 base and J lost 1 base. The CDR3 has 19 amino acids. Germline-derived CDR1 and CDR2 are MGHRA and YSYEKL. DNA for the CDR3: TGCGCCAGCAGCCAAGTCATTCTGACTAGCGGGAGGTCCTACAATGAGCAGTTCTTC. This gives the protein CASSQVILTSGRSYNEQFF.

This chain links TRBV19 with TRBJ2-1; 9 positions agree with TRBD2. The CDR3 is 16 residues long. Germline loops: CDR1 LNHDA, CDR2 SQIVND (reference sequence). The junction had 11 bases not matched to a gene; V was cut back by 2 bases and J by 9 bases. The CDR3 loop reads CASSITPSGTLREQFF. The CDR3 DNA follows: TGTGCCAGTAGTATAACTCCTAGCGGGACACTCCGTGAGCAGTTCTTC.

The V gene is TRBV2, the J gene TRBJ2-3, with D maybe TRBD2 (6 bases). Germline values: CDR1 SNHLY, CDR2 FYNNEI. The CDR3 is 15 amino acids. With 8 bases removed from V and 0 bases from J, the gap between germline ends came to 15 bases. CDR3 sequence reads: CASSLLASSTDTQYF. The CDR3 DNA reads TGTGCCAGCTCCCTTCTAGCGAGTAGCACAGATACGCAGTATTTT.

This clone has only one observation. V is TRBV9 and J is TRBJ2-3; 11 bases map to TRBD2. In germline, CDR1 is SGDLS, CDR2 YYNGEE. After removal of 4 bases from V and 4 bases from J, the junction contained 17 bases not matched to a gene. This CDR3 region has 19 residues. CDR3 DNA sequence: TGTGCCAGCAGCTCCAACGGTGGTGGACTAGCGGGCCAGGCAGATACGCAGTATTTT. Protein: CASSSNGGGLAGQADTQYF.

The CDR3 loop reads CASRGFNEQFF. Here the CDR3 DNA reads TGTGCCAGCCGGGGGTTCAATGAGCAGTTCTTC. The chain employs TRBV2 and TRBJ2-1, with a possible D match to TRBD2 (6 bases). The CDR3 consists of 11 residues. The germline V and J ends were trimmed by 8 bases and 6 bases, with 8 bases remaining between them. Germline-derived CDR1 and CDR2 are SNHLY and FYNNEI.

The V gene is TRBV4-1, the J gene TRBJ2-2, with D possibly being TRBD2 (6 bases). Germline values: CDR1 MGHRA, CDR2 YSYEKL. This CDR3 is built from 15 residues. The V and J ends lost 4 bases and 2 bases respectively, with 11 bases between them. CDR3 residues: CASSPTSFNTGELFF. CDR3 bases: TGCGCCAGCAGCCCCACTAGCTTCAACACCGGGGAGCTGTTTTTT.

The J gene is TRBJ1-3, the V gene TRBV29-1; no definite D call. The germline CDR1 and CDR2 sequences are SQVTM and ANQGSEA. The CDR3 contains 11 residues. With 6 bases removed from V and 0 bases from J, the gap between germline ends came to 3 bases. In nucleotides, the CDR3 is TGCAGCGTAGCCTCTGGAAACACCATATATTTT. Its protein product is CSVASGNTIYF.

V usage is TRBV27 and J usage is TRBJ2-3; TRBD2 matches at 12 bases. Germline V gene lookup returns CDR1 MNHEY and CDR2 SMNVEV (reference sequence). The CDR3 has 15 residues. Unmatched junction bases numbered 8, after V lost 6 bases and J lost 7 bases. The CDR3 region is CASRKGLAGPHTQYF. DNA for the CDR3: TGTGCCAGCAGAAAAGGACTAGCGGGACCCCATACGCAGTATTTT.

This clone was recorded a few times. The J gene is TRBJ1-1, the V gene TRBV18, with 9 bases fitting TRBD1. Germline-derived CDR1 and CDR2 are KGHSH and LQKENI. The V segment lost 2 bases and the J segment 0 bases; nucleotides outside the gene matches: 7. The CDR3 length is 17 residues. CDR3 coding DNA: TGTGCCAGCTCACCAGAAGGGACAGGGCAACTGAACACTGAAGCTTTCTTT. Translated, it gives CASSPEGTGQLNTEAFF.

The CDR3 bases are TGTGCCAGCACCCTCCCCCCGACCCACAATGAGCAGTTCTTC. As protein: CASTLPPTHNEQFF. The chain couples TRBV7-9 to TRBJ2-1; D remains ambiguous. The V gene's germline CDR1 is SEHNR and CDR2 FQNEAQ (reference sequence). V gave up 7 bases and J gave up 5 bases, with 15 bases separating them. The CDR3 runs 14 residues.

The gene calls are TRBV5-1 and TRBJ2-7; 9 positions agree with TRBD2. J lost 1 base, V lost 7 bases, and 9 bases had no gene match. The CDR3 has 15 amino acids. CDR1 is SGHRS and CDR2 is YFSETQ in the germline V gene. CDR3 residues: CASGAGGMLSYEQYF. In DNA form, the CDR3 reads TGCGCCAGCGGGGCGGGGGGGATGCTGTCCTACGAGCAGTACTTC.

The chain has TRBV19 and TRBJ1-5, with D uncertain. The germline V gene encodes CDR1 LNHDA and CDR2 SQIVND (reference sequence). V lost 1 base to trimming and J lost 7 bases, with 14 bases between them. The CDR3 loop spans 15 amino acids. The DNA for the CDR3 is TGTGCCAGTAGTATAGTTGAAGGGAACTTGCAGCCCCAGCATTTT. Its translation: CASSIVEGNLQPQHF.

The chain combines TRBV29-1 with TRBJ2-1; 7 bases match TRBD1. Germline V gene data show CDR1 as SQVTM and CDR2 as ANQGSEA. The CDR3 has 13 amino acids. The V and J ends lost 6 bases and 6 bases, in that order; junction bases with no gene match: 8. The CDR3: CSVVRDSSNEQFF. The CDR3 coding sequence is TGCAGCGTCGTTCGGGACAGTAGCAATGAGCAGTTCTTC.

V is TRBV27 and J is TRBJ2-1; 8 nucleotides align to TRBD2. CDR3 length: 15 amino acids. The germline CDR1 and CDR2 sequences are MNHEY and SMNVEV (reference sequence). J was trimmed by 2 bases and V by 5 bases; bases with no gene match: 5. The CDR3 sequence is CASSLAGETYNEQFF. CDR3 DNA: TGTGCCAGCAGTCTAGCGGGTGAAACCTACAATGAGCAGTTCTTC.

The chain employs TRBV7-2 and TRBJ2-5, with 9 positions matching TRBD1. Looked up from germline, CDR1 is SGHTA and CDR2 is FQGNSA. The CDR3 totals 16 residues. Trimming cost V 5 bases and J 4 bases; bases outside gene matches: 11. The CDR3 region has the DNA TGTGCCAGCAGCACACCTGGACAGGGGATATTAGAGACCCAGTACTTC. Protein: CASSTPGQGILETQYF. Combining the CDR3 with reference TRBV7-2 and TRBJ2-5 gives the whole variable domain GAGVSQSPSNKVTEKGKDVELRCDPISGHTALYWYRQSLGQGLEFLIYFQGNSAPDKSGLPSDRFSAERTGGSVSTLTIQRTQQEDSAVYLCASSTPGQGILETQYFGPGTRLLVL.

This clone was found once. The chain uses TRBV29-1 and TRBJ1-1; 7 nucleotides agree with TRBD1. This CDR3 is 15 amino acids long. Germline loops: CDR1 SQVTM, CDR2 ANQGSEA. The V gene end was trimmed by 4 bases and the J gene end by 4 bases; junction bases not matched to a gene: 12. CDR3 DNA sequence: TGCAGCGTTGGCAGCCAGGGGGGTTGGGGCACTGAAGCTTTCTTT. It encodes CSVGSQGGWGTEAFF. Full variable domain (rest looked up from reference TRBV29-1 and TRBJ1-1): SAVISQKPSRDICQRGTSLTIQCQVDSQVTMMFWYRQQPGQSLTLIATANQGSEATYESGFVIDKFPISRPNLTFSTLTVSNMSPEDSSIYLCSVGSQGGWGTEAFFGQGTRLTVV.